This T cell receptor beta chain was identified in a study of blood T cell repertoires in COVID-19. In the study overall: The United States, Italy and Spain supplied acute and convalescent COVID-19 samples. T cells, B-cell-depleted T cells, or PBMCs provided the cDNA or gDNA that served as material.

Categorization into cohorts depended on clinical history that participants reported. Libraries were prepared by immunoSEQ multiplex PCR; TCRdb keeps only in-frame clonotypes and omits some of them. Of more than 150,000 clones in the sample, under 90% are singletons; the top ten hold about 8%. CDR1 is SGHTA and CDR2 is FQGNSA in the germline V gene. This CDR3 comprises 17 residues. Losses at the gene ends were 0 bases for V and 4 bases for J; bases not matched to a gene: 10. Sequencing was performed on PBMCs or T cells enriched from blood (not recorded which). V usage is TRBV7-2 and J usage is TRBJ2-7, with 9 bases matching TRBD1. This TCR derives from a woman aged 45-65 years who had recovered from COVID-19. CDR3 bases: TGTGCCAGCAGCTTAGCCCCCGGGACAGGGCTCGTGTACGAGCAGTACTTC. Its protein is CASSLAPGTGLVYEQYF.